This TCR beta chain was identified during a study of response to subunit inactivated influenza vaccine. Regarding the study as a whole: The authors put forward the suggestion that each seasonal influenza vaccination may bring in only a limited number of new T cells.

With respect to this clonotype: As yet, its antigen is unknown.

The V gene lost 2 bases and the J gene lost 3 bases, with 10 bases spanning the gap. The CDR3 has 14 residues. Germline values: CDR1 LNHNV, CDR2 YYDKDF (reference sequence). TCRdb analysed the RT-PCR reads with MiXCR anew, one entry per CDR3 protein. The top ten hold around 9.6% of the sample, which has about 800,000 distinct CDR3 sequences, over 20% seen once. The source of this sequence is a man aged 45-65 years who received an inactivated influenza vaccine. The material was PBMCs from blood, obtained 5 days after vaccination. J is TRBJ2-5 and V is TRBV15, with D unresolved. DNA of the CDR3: TGTGCCACCAGCAGATTGACGGCCGAAGAGACCCAGTACTTC. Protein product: CATSRLTAEETQYF.